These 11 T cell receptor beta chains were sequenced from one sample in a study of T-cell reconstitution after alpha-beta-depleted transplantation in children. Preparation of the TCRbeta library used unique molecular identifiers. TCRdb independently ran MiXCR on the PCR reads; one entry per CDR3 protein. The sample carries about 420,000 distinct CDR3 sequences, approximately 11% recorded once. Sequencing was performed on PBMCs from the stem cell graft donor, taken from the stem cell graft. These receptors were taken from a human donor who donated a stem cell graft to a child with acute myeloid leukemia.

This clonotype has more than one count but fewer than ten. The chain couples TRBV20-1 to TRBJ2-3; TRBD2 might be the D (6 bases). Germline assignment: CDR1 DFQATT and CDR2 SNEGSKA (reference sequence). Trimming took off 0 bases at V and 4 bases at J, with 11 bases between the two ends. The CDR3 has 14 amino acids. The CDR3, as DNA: TGCAGTGCTAGAGATTCGGGAGATGCAGATACGCAGTATTTT. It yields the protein CSARDSGDADTQYF.

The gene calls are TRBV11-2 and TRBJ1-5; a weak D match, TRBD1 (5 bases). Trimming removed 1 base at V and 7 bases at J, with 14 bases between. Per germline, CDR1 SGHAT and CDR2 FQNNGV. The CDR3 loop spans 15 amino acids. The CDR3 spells CASSLGAGSRQPQHF. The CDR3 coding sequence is TGTGCCAGCAGCTTAGGTGCAGGGTCAAGGCAGCCCCAGCATTTT.

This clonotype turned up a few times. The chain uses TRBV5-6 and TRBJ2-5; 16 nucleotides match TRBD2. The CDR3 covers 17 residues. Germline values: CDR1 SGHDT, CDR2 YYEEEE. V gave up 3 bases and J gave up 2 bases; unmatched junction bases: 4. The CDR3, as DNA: TGTGCCAGCAGCTGGGGACTAGCGGGAGGGCCTCAAGAGACCCAGTACTTC. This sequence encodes CASSWGLAGGPQETQYF.

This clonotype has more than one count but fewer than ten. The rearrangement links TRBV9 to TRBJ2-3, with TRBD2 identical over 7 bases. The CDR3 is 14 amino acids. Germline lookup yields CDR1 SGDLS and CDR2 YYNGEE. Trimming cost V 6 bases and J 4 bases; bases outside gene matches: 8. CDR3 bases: TGTGCCAGCACCGTGGGGGGGAGCGCAGATACGCAGTATTTT. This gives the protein CASTVGGSADTQYF.

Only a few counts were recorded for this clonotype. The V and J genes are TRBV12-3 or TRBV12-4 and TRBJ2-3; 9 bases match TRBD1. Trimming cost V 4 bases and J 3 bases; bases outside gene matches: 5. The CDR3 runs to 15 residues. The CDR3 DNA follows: TGTGCCAGCAGTTCCACAGGGGGCCGGACAGATACGCAGTATTTT. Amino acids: CASSSTGGRTDTQYF.

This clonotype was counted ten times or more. CDR3 coding DNA: TGTGCCAGCAGTTTTGGCCCCTCCTACGAGCAGTACTTC. Translation gives CASSFGPSYEQYF. The chain links TRBV27 to TRBJ2-7; D not certain. Germline-derived CDR1 and CDR2 are MNHEY and SMNVEV (reference sequence). CDR3 length: 13 residues. The ends were cut back, 3 bases at V and 0 bases at J, with 6 bases in the middle.

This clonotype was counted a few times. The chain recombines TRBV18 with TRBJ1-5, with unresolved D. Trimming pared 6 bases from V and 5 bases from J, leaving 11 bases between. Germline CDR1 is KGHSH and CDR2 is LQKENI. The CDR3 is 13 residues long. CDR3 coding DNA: TGTGCCAGCTCTGGTGGCGGAGATCAGCCCCAGCATTTT. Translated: CASSGGGDQPQHF.

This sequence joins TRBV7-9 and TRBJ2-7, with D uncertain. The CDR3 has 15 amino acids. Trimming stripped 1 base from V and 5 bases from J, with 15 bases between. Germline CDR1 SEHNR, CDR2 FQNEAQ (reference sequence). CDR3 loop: CASSLGARSVDEQYF. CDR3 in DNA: TGTGCCAGCAGCTTAGGTGCCAGGAGCGTCGACGAGCAGTACTTC.

The CDR3 reads CAWSVRGNTEAFF. Here the CDR3 DNA reads TGTGCCTGGAGTGTGAGGGGGAACACTGAAGCTTTCTTT. The genes are TRBV30 and TRBJ1-1; a possible D gene is TRBD1 (5 bases). There are 13 residues in the CDR3. Germline lookup yields CDR1 GTSNPN and CDR2 SVGIG (reference sequence). Trimming stripped 0 bases from V and 1 base from J, with 6 bases between.

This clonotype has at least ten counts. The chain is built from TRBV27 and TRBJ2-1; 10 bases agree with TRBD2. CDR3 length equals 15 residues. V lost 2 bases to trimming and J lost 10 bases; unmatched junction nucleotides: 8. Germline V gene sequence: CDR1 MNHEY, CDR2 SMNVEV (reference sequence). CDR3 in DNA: TGTGCCAGCAGTTTAGATGCTAGCGGGGGCGGGGAGCAGTTCTTC. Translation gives CASSLDASGGGEQFF.

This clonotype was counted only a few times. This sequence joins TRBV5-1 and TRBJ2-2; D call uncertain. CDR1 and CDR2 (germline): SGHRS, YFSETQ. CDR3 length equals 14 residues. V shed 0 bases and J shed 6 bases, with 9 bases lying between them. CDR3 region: CASSLDVDPGELFF. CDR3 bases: TGCGCCAGCAGCTTGGATGTGGACCCCGGGGAGCTGTTTTTT.